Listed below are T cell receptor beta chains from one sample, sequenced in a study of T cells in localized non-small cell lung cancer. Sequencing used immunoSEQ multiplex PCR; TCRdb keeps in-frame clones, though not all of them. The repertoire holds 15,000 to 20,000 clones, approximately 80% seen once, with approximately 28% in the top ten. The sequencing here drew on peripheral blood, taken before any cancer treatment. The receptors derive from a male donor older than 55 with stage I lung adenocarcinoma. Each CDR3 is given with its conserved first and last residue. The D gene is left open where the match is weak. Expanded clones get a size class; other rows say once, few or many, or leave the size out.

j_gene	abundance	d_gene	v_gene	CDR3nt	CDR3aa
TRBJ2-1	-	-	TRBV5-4	TGTGCCAGCAGCTCCTTTAACAATGAGCAGTTCTTC	CASSSFNNEQFF
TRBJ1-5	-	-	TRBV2	TGTGCCAGCAGTGAACAGGGAGAGAATAGCAATCAGCCCCAGCATTTT	CASSEQGENSNQPQHF
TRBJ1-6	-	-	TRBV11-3	TGTGCCAGCAGCTTAGACAGCTCCTATAATTCACCCCTCCACTTT	CASSLDSSYNSPLHF
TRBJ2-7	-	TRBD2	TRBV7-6	TGTGCCAGCAGGAAACGGGCTAGCGGGAGTCAGGCTGACGAGCAGTACTTC	CASRKRASGSQADEQYF
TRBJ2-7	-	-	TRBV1	TGCACCAGCAGCCAAGTCTTACTAGCGGGAGGCGCCTACGAGCAGTACTTC	CTSSQVLLAGGAYEQYF
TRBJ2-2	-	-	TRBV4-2	TGTGCCAGCAGCCAAGGTTCGGGGAACACCGGGGAGCTGTTTTTT	CASSQGSGNTGELFF
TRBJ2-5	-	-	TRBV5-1	TGCGCCAGCTCCTGGGTCAACTCGAACCAAGAGACCCAGTACTTC	CASSWVNSNQETQYF
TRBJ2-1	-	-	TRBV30	TGTGCCTGGAGTGTACAGTACAATGAGCAGTTCTTC	CAWSVQYNEQFF
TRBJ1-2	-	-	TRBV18	TGTGCCAGCTCACCACCCCGTATACAGGGCGTTAGCTACACCTTC	CASSPPRIQGVSYTF
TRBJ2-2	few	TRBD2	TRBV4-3	TGCGCCAGCAGCCAGGTAAACGAAGCGGGAGGGTGCACCGGGGAGCTGTTTTTT	CASSQVNEAGGCTGELFF
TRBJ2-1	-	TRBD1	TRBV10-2	TGCGCCAGCAGTTTTCAGGGGGATGAGCAGTTCTTC	CASSFQGDEQFF
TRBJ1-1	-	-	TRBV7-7	TGTGCTAGCAGCTTATCACTGAACACTGAAGCTTTCTTT	CASSLSLNTEAFF
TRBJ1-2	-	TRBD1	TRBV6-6	TGTGCCAGCAGGCGGGACAGGGGAGGCTATGGCTACACCTTC	CASRRDRGGYGYTF
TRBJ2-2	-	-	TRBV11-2	TGTGCCAGCAGCTCCAGACCCGGCACCGGGGAGCTGTTTTTT	CASSSRPGTGELFF
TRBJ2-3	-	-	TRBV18	TGTGCCAGCTCACATCCCCGAAATACGCAGTATTTT	CASSHPRNTQYF
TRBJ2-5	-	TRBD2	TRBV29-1	TGCAGCGTTGGACCTAGCGGTGAGACCCAGTACTTC	CSVGPSGETQYF
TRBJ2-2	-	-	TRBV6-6	TGTGCCAGCAGTTTAGGGGGAGCCCCCGGAACCGGGGAGCTGTTTTTT	CASSLGGAPGTGELFF
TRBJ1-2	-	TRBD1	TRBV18	TGTGCCAGCTCGCCCGGGACAGCCGATAACTATGGCTACACCTTC	CASSPGTADNYGYTF
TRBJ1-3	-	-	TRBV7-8	TGTGCCAGCAGCTTAGAGGGCAGCTCTGGAAACACCATATATTTT	CASSLEGSSGNTIYF
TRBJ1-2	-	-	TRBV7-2	TGTGCCAGCAGCCCCCCAGGAACCTCCTATGGCTACACCTTC	CASSPPGTSYGYTF
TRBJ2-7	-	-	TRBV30	TGTGCCTGGTCCGGAAGTGGCTCCTACGAGCAGTACTTC	CAWSGSGSYEQYF
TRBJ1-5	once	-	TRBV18	TGTGCCAGCTCACCTAGGGGTGTAGAGGGCAATCAGCCCCAGCATTTT	CASSPRGVEGNQPQHF
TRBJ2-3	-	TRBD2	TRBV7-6	TGTGCCAGCAGCTTAGTAGGGAGGGAAGATACGCAGTATTTT	CASSLVGREDTQYF
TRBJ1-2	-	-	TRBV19	TGTGCCAGTAGTACCGACTCAACCTCGGATGGCTACACCTTC	CASSTDSTSDGYTF
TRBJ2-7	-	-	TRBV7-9	TGTGCCAGCAGCCAAGGAAGTACGCGCGGAACCTACGAGCAGTACTTC	CASSQGSTRGTYEQYF
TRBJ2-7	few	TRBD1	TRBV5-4	TGTGCCAGCAGCTTGGGACAGGGCCGGACCTACGAGCAGTACTTC	CASSLGQGRTYEQYF
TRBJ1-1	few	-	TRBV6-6	TGTGCCACTACACAGGGGAACACTGAAGCTTTCTTT	CATTQGNTEAFF
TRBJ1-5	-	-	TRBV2	TGTGCCAGCAGCGACCTCGGGAGGGCCCGCGGACAGCCCCAGCATTTT	CASSDLGRARGQPQHF
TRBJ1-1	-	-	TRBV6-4	TGTGCCAGCAGTGACTCCGAACCGGGAAAGAGGACTGAAGCTTTCTTT	CASSDSEPGKRTEAFF
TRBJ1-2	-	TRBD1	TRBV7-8	TGTGCCAGCAGCCCTCGGGCAGGGGGACCCTACTACACCTTC	CASSPRAGGPYYTF
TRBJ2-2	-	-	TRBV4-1	TGCGCCAGCAGCCAAGAACCCAGTCAGACCGGGGAGCTGTTTTTT	CASSQEPSQTGELFF
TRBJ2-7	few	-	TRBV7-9	TGTGCCAGCAGCTTAGACAGGGCCTCCTACGAGCAGTACTTC	CASSLDRASYEQYF
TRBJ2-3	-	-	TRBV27	TGTGCCAGCAGTCCCGGGACCTTCACAGATACGCAGTATTTT	CASSPGTFTDTQYF
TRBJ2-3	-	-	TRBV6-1	TGTGCCAGCGGATATTCCACAGATACGCAGTATTTT	CASGYSTDTQYF
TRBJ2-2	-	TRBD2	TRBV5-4	TGTGCCAGCAGCTCTAGCGGGCTGAACACCGGGGAGCTGTTTTTT	CASSSSGLNTGELFF
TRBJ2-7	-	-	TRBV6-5	TGTGCCAGCAGCCCAGGACCTTCCTACGAGCAGTACTTC	CASSPGPSYEQYF
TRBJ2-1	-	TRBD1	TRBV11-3	TGTGCCAGCAGCTCTCGGACAGGGGTCTACAATGAGCAGTTCTTC	CASSSRTGVYNEQFF
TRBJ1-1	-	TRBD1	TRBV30	TGTGCGGCGGGACAGCCGAACACTGAAGCTTTCTTT	CAAGQPNTEAFF
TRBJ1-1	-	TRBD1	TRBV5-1	TGCGCCAGCAGCCAATCGACAGGGGAGGGCACTGAAGCTTTCTTT	CASSQSTGEGTEAFF
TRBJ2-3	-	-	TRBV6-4	TGTGCCAGCAGTCCAGAGGGGGGGGCAACAGATACGCAGTATTTT	CASSPEGGATDTQYF
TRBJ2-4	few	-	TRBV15	TGTGCCACCAGCAGAGCCAATTTTCAGGCCAAAAACATTCAGTACTTC	CATSRANFQAKNIQYF
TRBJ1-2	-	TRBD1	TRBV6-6	TGTGCCAGCAGTGGGGGAACAGGGGGCGATGGCTACACCTTC	CASSGGTGGDGYTF
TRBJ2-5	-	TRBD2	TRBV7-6	TGTGCCAGCAGCCGACTAGCGGGGGTGGAGACCCAGTACTTC	CASSRLAGVETQYF
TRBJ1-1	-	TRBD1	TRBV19	TGTGCCAGTAGTGGGACAGCTCAGGGCACTGAAGCTTTCTTT	CASSGTAQGTEAFF
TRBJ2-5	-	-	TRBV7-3	TGTGCCAGCAGCCGGAGCGGTTCCCAAGAGACCCAGTACTTC	CASSRSGSQETQYF
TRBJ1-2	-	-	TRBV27	TGTGCCAGCAGGCAGTCCAGAGGGGAGGGCTACACCTTC	CASRQSRGEGYTF
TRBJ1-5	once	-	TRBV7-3	TGTGCCAGCAGCCAGACTGGCAATCAGCCCCAGCATTTT	CASSQTGNQPQHF
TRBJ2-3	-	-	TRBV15	TGTGCCACCAGCTCAACGGCGGCAGGTACAGATACGCAGTATTTT	CATSSTAAGTDTQYF
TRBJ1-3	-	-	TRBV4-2	TGTGCCAGCAGCCAAGGGGGACGTGACTCTGGAAACACCATATATTTT	CASSQGGRDSGNTIYF
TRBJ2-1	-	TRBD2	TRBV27	TGTGCCAGCAGTTTATCCGCGGGAGGGCCGCATGAGCAGTTCTTC	CASSLSAGGPHEQFF
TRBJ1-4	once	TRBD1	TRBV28	TGTGCCAGCAGGACAGGGGGCTCTAATGAAAAACTGTTTTTT	CASRTGGSNEKLFF
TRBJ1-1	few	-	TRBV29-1	TGCAGCGTCAACCCTCAATTAAACACTGAAGCTTTCTTT	CSVNPQLNTEAFF
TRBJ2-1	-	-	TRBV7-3	TGTGCCAGCAGCCGCACAGGAGGTGAGCAGTTCTTC	CASSRTGGEQFF